What follows are 10 T cell receptor beta chains derived from one specimen sequenced in a study of Tregs in tolerant kidney transplant recipients. The assay was immunoSEQ multiplex PCR, and TCRdb's table has in-frame clones only and misses some. The table lists some 90,000 clones, approximately 94% of them singletons, with roughly 5% in the top ten. The sequenced material came from CD8+ T cells from blood. The receptors stem from a human donor in good health.

The chain recombines TRBV9 with TRBJ2-3, with 9 bases matching TRBD2. V lost 0 bases to trimming and J lost 9 bases; unmatched junction nucleotides: 8. Germline V CDR1 and CDR2: SGDLS, YYNGEE. The CDR3 consists of 15 residues. The CDR3 sequence is CASSVETSGRQTQYF. The CDR3 DNA reads as TGTGCCAGCAGCGTAGAGACTAGCGGTCGGCAGACGCAGTATTTT.

The rearrangement uses TRBV19 and TRBJ2-7, with 8 bases matching TRBD1. The CDR3 has 16 amino acids. Germline values: CDR1 LNHDA, CDR2 SQIVND (reference sequence). Unmatched junction bases numbered 7, after V lost 3 bases and J lost 0 bases. In DNA, the CDR3 is TGTGCCAGTAGTATCCGAGTTGGGACAGGCTCCTACGAGCAGTACTTC. Protein sequence: CASSIRVGTGSYEQYF. The whole variable domain, remainder taken from reference TRBV19 and TRBJ2-7, is DGGITQSPKYLFRKEGQNVTLSCEQNLNHDAMYWYRQDPGQGLRLIYYSQIVNDFQKGDIAEGYSVSREKKESFPLTVTSAQKNPTAFYLCASSIRVGTGSYEQYFGPGTRLTVT.

The CDR3 here is CASSDASPDTDTQYF. DNA of the CDR3: TGCGCCAGCAGTGACGCTAGCCCGGACACAGATACGCAGTATTTT. The chain joins TRBV10-1 to TRBJ2-3; TRBD2 is a possible D gene (5 bases). V was clipped by 3 bases and J by 2 bases, with 12 bases between them. The V gene's germline CDR1 is WNHNN and CDR2 SYGVQD (reference sequence). The CDR3 has 15 residues.

The chain's CDR3 is CATRGQSGGSSYNEQFF. The CDR3 nucleotides are TGTGCCACCAGGGGTCAAAGCGGGGGGTCCTCCTACAATGAGCAGTTCTTC. The rearrangement links TRBV15 to TRBJ2-1; 9 bases agree with TRBD2. This CDR3 contains 17 residues. Germline assignment: CDR1 LNHNV and CDR2 YYDKDF (reference sequence). J gave up 0 bases and V 6 bases, and 9 bases lay outside the gene matches.

V is TRBV9 and J is TRBJ1-2; D remains ambiguous. CDR1 is SGDLS, CDR2 YYNGEE, per germline. CDR3 length: 11 residues. Between the trimmed V and J ends, which lost 2 bases and 11 bases, there was a span of 10 bases. CDR3 nucleotides: TGTGCCAGCAGCGTGGCTTTATCTTACACCTTC. Its protein product is CASSVALSYTF.

With respect to this clone: Other DNA sequences in this sample translate to the same CDR3. The chain is built from TRBV27 and TRBJ1-1, with D possibly matching TRBD1 (5 bases). The CDR3 spans 13 residues. The germline gives CDR1 MNHEY, CDR2 SMNVEV (reference sequence). V lost 2 bases, J lost 5 bases, and 9 bases lay in between. The CDR3, as DNA: TGTGCCAGCAGTTTAGGGGGGTGGACTGAAGCTTTCTTT. Encoded protein: CASSLGGWTEAFF.

The CDR3 DNA is TGTGCCAGCAGTGGTACTATTAGTGGCTACACCTTC. Translating gives CASSGTISGYTF. The chain recombines TRBV2 with TRBJ1-2, with unresolved D. The CDR3 runs to 12 residues. CDR1 is SNHLY and CDR2 is FYNNEI in the germline V gene. The germline V and J ends were trimmed by 4 bases and 7 bases, with 10 bases remaining between them.

The chain employs TRBV23-1 and TRBJ1-2; 7 nucleotides align to TRBD1. TRBV23-1 is classed as an ORF, of uncertain function. This CDR3 comprises 13 residues. The ends lost 1 base at V and 9 bases at J; junction bases unmatched: 5. The CDR3 is CASSQFEGACYTF. The CDR3, as DNA: TGCGCCAGCAGTCAATTCGAGGGGGCTTGCTACACCTTC.

The gene calls are TRBV29-1 and TRBJ2-3; unclear D gene. With 4 bases removed from V and 6 bases from J, the gap between germline ends came to 11 bases. The CDR3 runs 12 residues. Germline lookup yields CDR1 SQVTM and CDR2 ANQGSEA. CDR3 bases: TGCAGCGTTGGTGGGCGACCCGATACGCAGTATTTT. Translation: CSVGGRPDTQYF.

The V gene is TRBV14, the J gene TRBJ2-1, with 7 bases matching TRBD2. The CDR3 has 15 residues. Trimming cost V 2 bases and J 2 bases; bases outside gene matches: 3. Germline values: CDR1 SGHDN, CDR2 FVKESK. The DNA for the CDR3 is TGTGCCAGCAGCCAAAGACTAGCCCCCTACAATGAGCAGTTCTTC. It is translated as CASSQRLAPYNEQFF.